A selection of T cell receptor beta chains follows, all from one sample in a study of a mutant IDH1 vaccine in newly diagnosed glioma. Repertoires were generated with immunoSEQ multiplex PCR, while TCRdb's copy carries only in-frame clones and drops some. This repertoire shows about 98,000 clones, 70% to 90% found once; its top ten account for roughly 0.54%. Sample: PBMCs, taken from a glioma patient treated with radiotherapy, temozolomide or both. All receptors derive from a woman in her 50s with glioma. Each CDR3 is given with its conserved first and last residue. D genes are given only for firm matches. Expanded clones are given a class, and other clones once, few, many or no size at all.

J gene | D gene | clone size | CDR3 length | V gene | CDR3 DNA | CDR3 protein
TRBJ1-3 | TRBD1 | . | 13 | TRBV10-3 | TGTGCCATCAGCCGACAGGGGGGGAACACCATATATTTT | CAISRQGGNTIYF
TRBJ2-1 | TRBD2 | . | 15 | TRBV27 | TGTGCCAGCAGACCCGGGACTACCCTCAACAATGAGCAGTTCTTC | CASRPGTTLNNEQFF
TRBJ2-3 | . | . | 11 | TRBV7-9 | TGTGCCAGCAGCTTCACAGATACGCAGTATTTT | CASSFTDTQYF
TRBJ1-2 | . | once | 15 | TRBV6-1 | TGTGCCAGCAGTGAAGCGGTGGGCAGGGTCGGCGGCTACACCTTC | CASSEAVGRVGGYTF
TRBJ1-4 | . | . | 15 | TRBV7-9 | TGTGCCAGCAGCTCCCCCCTAGGGGGGGGTGAAAAACTGTTTTTT | CASSSPLGGGEKLFF
TRBJ1-5 | . | . | 13 | TRBV2 | TGTGCCAGCAGTGACGGCGGCCTCGGGCCCCAGCATTTT | CASSDGGLGPQHF
TRBJ2-5 | TRBD2 | . | 17 | TRBV13 | TGTGCCAGCAGCTCATTTTTAGCGGGAAAAAGGGGAGAGACCCAGTACTTC | CASSSFLAGKRGETQYF
TRBJ1-3 | . | . | 14 | TRBV5-1 | TGCGCCAGCAGCCCGGGTGGGATAGGAAACACCATATATTTT | CASSPGGIGNTIYF
TRBJ2-3 | . | . | 15 | TRBV10-3 | TGTGCCATCAGTGAGTCGCCGGCTAACACAGATACGCAGTATTTT | CAISESPANTDTQYF
TRBJ2-1 | . | . | 15 | TRBV18 | TGTGCCAGCTCACCAGATTGGAACCCCTACAATGAGCAGTTCTTC | CASSPDWNPYNEQFF
TRBJ2-7 | TRBD2 | once | 15 | TRBV4-1 | TGCGCCAGCAGCCAAGGGCTAGCGGGCTCCTACGAGCAGTACTTC | CASSQGLAGSYEQYF
TRBJ1-2 | . | . | 14 | TRBV6-5 | TGTGCCAGCAGTTACTCTGGGGCGGACTATGGCTACACCTTC | CASSYSGADYGYTF
TRBJ1-6 | TRBD1 | . | 15 | TRBV7-8 | TGTGCCAGCAGCGGTCTTGGGACAGCCTATTCACCCCTCCACTTT | CASSGLGTAYSPLHF
TRBJ2-7 | TRBD1 | . | 15 | TRBV10-1 | TGCGCCAGCAGTGATGGGACAGAAAGCTCCTACGAGCAGTACTTC | CASSDGTESSYEQYF
TRBJ2-1 | . | . | 15 | TRBV27 | TGTGCCAGCAGTTTAGTCCCAGGTGAAGTCTATGAGCAGTTCTTC | CASSLVPGEVYEQFF
TRBJ2-3 | . | . | 13 | TRBV19 | TGTGCCAGTAGACCCCTCAGCACAGATACGCAGTATTTT | CASRPLSTDTQYF
TRBJ2-3 | TRBD2 | once | 11 | TRBV20-1 | TGCAGTGCAGAGCGGGGGGATACGCAGTATTTT | CSAERGDTQYF
TRBJ2-3 | . | . | 15 | TRBV2 | TGTGCCAGCCCTGGTGGAGTTTCTAGCACAGATACGCAGTATTTT | CASPGGVSSTDTQYF
TRBJ2-7 | TRBD1 | . | 16 | TRBV6-1 | TGTGCCAGCAGTGAACCCGGTACAGGGGTAGGTTACGAGCAGTACTTC | CASSEPGTGVGYEQYF
TRBJ1-1 | TRBD1 | . | 14 | TRBV7-3 | TGTGCCAGCAGCTTAGCGACAGGGGCCACTGAAGCTTTCTTT | CASSLATGATEAFF
TRBJ2-7 | . | few | 14 | TRBV27 | TGTGCCAGCAGTTTATCAGGTCGGTCGGGAGAGCAGTACTTC | CASSLSGRSGEQYF
TRBJ1-1 | . | . | 14 | TRBV19 | TGTGCCAGTAGTGCAATCTGGGGAGACACTGAAGCTTTCTTT | CASSAIWGDTEAFF
TRBJ2-1 | . | . | 13 | TRBV19 | TGTGCCAGTAGCCAGGGCAACTACAATGAGCAGTTCTTC | CASSQGNYNEQFF
TRBJ1-1 | . | . | 14 | TRBV18 | TGTGCCAGCTCAGTGACAGATTTGAACACTGAAGCTTTCTTT | CASSVTDLNTEAFF
TRBJ2-1 | . | . | 15 | TRBV6-5 | TGTGCCAGCAAGGGGACGGACTCCCTATTTCCTGAGCAGTTCTTC | CASKGTDSLFPEQFF
TRBJ2-7 | TRBD1 | . | 16 | TRBV4-2 | TGTGCCAGCAGCCCTAGACCGGGACAGGGGGCTTACGAGCAGTACTTC | CASSPRPGQGAYEQYF
TRBJ2-6 | . | . | 13 | TRBV7-9 | TGTGCCAGCAGCCCCTCTGGGGCCAACGTCCTGACTTTC | CASSPSGANVLTF
TRBJ2-7 | . | . | 11 | TRBV28 | TGTGCCAGCCGCTCAGCCTACGAGCAGTACTTC | CASRSAYEQYF
TRBJ1-1 | . | . | 14 | TRBV19 | TGTGCCAGTAGTCTACGGACGGGACCACTGGGGGCTTTCTTT | CASSLRTGPLGAFF
TRBJ2-3 | TRBD2 | . | 17 | TRBV27 | TGTGCCAGCAGTTTATTATGGCTAGCGGGAGGAACAGATACGCAGTATTTT | CASSLLWLAGGTDTQYF
TRBJ2-3 | . | . | 15 | TRBV5-1 | TGCGCCAGCCGTACCATAGAGATAGCCACAGATACGCAGTATTTT | CASRTIEIATDTQYF
TRBJ2-7 | TRBD1 | . | 16 | TRBV2 | TGTGCCAGCAGACCCGGGACAGGAATAGGGTCCTACGAGCAGTACTTC | CASRPGTGIGSYEQYF
TRBJ2-7 | . | . | 14 | TRBV9 | TGTGCCAGCAGCGCTTCGACGGGGACCTACGAGCAGTACTTC | CASSASTGTYEQYF
TRBJ1-5 | . | . | 15 | TRBV19 | TGTGCCAGTAGTATAGTGGGAACTAGGAATCAGCCCCAGCATTTT | CASSIVGTRNQPQHF
TRBJ2-7 | TRBD2 | . | 16 | TRBV7-8 | TGTGCCAGCAGCCCCTATAGACTAGCGGGACCCTACGAGCAGTACTTC | CASSPYRLAGPYEQYF
TRBJ2-3 | . | . | 17 | TRBV11-2 | TGTGCCAGCAGCCTAGGGGCGTCGAGGGACAGCACAGATACGCAGTATTTT | CASSLGASRDSTDTQYF
TRBJ2-5 | . | . | 13 | TRBV28 | TGTGCCAGCAGGCAGGGGTCGGAAGAGACCCAGTACTTC | CASRQGSEETQYF
TRBJ1-6 | . | once | 14 | TRBV6-1 | TGTGCCAGCAGCTCCGGGCCGTATAATTCACCCCTCCACTTT | CASSSGPYNSPLHF
TRBJ2-7 | . | . | 14 | TRBV19 | TGTGCCAGTAGTATTTCCAGGGCAGCCTACGAGCAGTACTTC | CASSISRAAYEQYF
TRBJ2-7 | TRBD2 | . | 16 | TRBV11-2 | TGTGCCAGCAGCACCTCAGGACTAGCGGGAGCTTACGAGCAGTACTTC | CASSTSGLAGAYEQYF
TRBJ1-1 | . | . | 12 | TRBV4-2 | TGTGCCAGCAGCCTCATCGGCACTGAAGCTTTCTTT | CASSLIGTEAFF
TRBJ2-5 | TRBD2 | . | 16 | TRBV10-3 | TGTGCCGTCGGACTAGCGGGAGGGCCCCCACAAGAGACCCAGTACTTC | CAVGLAGGPPQETQYF
TRBJ2-7 | . | . | 13 | TRBV7-8 | TGTGCCAGCAGCTTAGCGGAGCGCTACGAGCAGTACTTC | CASSLAERYEQYF